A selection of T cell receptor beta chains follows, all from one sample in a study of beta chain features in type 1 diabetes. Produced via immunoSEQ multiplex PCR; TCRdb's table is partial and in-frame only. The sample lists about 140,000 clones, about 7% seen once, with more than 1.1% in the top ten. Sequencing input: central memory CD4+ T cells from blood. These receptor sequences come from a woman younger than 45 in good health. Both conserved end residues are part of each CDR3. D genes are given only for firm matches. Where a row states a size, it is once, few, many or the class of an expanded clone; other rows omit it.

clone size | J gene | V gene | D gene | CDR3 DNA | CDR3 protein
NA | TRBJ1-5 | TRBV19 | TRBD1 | TGTGCCAGTAGTACCATGACAGGGAACAATCAGCCCCAGCATTTT | CASSTMTGNNQPQHF
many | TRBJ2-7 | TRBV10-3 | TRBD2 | TGTGCCATCAGCCAGCGGGAGAGTTACGAGCAGTACTTC | CAISQRESYEQYF
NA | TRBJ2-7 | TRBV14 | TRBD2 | TGTGCCAGCAGCCCTCTGGGTAGCGGGAGGGCCTACGAGCAGTACTTC | CASSPLGSGRAYEQYF
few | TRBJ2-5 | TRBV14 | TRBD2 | TGTGCCAGCAGCTCGGGACTAACGCCCTGGGAGACCCAGTACTTC | CASSSGLTPWETQYF
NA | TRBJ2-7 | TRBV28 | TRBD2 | TGTGCCAGCAGTTTGTACTCGACTAGCGGGAGCCACGAGCAGTACTTC | CASSLYSTSGSHEQYF
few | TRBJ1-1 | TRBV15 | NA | TGTGCCACCAGCAGTCCAAACTCAGGGAACACTGAAGCTTTCTTT | CATSSPNSGNTEAFF
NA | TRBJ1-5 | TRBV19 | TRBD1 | TGTGCCAGTAGCACCGGGACAGGGTTCCCTCAGCCCCAGCATTTT | CASSTGTGFPQPQHF
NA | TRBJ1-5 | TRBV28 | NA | TGTGCCAGCAGTAGTCGGCGACAGCTCGGACTATTCCATCAGCCCCAGCATTTT | CASSSRRQLGLFHQPQHF
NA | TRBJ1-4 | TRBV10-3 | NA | TGTGCCATCAGTGAGTCCAGCGGGAGTTCAACTAATGAAAAACTGTTTTTT | CAISESSGSSTNEKLFF
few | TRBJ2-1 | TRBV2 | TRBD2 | TGTGCCAGCAGAAGGACTAGCGGGAGCCCCGGTGAGCAGTTCTTC | CASRRTSGSPGEQFF
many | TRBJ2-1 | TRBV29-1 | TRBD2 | TGCAGCGCCCTCCGGACTAGCGGGAGCAATGAGCAGTTCTTC | CSALRTSGSNEQFF